One sample yielded the 20 T cell receptor beta chains listed below, sequenced in a study of OX40 agonist ivuxolimab in advanced cancers. The assay was immunoSEQ multiplex PCR, and TCRdb's table has in-frame clones only and misses some. The sample holds about 61,000 clones, 75% to 90% seen once. The sequences come from CD4+ or CD8+ T cells sorted from blood, collected in a trial of the OX40 agonist ivuxolimab. The receptors stem from an adult with an advanced solid tumor such as melanoma, head and neck, liver or kidney cancer.

The chain uses TRBV7-6 and TRBJ2-7, with D perhaps being TRBD1 or TRBD2 (6 bases each). From germline, CDR1 is SGHVS and CDR2 FNYEAQ. V dropped 1 base and J dropped 6 bases, with 13 bases sitting between them. CDR3 length: 14 amino acids. As DNA, the CDR3 is TGTGCCAGCAGCTTAGAAGGGGGGCCTGGCGAGCAGTACTTC. Its translation: CASSLEGGPGEQYF. Drawing the rest from reference TRBV7-6 and TRBJ2-7, the complete variable domain is GAGVSQSPRYKVTKRGQDVALRCDPISGHVSLYWYRQALGQGPEFLTYFNYEAQQDKSGLPNDRFSAERPEGSISTLTIQRTEQRDSAMYRCASSLEGGPGEQYFGPGTRLTVT.

The chain employs TRBV19 and TRBJ2-1, with TRBD1 identical over 8 bases. Per germline, CDR1 LNHDA and CDR2 SQIVND (reference sequence). CDR3 length equals 13 residues. The J segment lost 8 bases and the V segment lost 9 bases, leaving 9 bases of the junction unmatched. The CDR3 DNA follows: TGTGCCAGCGCGGACAGGGCCGGTGATGAGCAGTTCTTC. It specifies CASADRAGDEQFF.

This clone was seen once. This chain connects TRBV27 to TRBJ1-5; no clear D gene. Trimming removed 5 bases at V and 3 bases at J, with 11 bases between. Germline V lookup: CDR1 MNHEY, CDR2 SMNVEV (reference sequence). The length of the CDR3 is 14 residues. The CDR3 DNA reads TGTGCCAGCAGTACTGCGGGGAACAATCAGCCCCAGCATTTT. Protein sequence: CASSTAGNNQPQHF.

The chain uses TRBV9 and TRBJ2-3, with 8 bases lining up with TRBD2. Germline-derived CDR1 and CDR2 are SGDLS and YYNGEE. This CDR3 is built from 15 residues. After removal of 4 bases from V and 0 bases from J, the junction contained 4 bases not matched to a gene. The CDR3 is CASSLSGGSTDTQYF. The CDR3 bases are TGTGCCAGCAGCTTGAGCGGGGGCAGCACAGATACGCAGTATTTT.

CDR3 sequence reads: CASSQVGAGVYNEQFF. The CDR3 DNA reads as TGCGCCAGCAGCCAAGTCGGAGCGGGAGTCTACAATGAGCAGTTCTTC. V usage is TRBV4-3 and J usage is TRBJ2-1; 8 bases are shared with TRBD2. V shed 1 base and J 3 bases; nucleotides not matched to a gene: 5. The CDR3 has 16 amino acids. Germline lookup yields CDR1 LGHNA and CDR2 YSLEER.

This clone was seen once. This chain joins TRBV28 and TRBJ2-7; 8 positions match TRBD2. V lost 5 bases, J lost 4 bases, and 10 bases stayed unmatched. The CDR3 spans 15 residues. Germline V gene sequence: CDR1 MDHEN, CDR2 SYDVKM. This CDR3 reads CASSDSGLAGYEQYF. DNA of the CDR3: TGTGCCAGCAGTGACTCAGGACTAGCAGGATACGAGCAGTACTTC.

On this clone itself: Other nucleotide sequences from this sample produce the same CDR3. CDR3 region: CASSVGQGIEAFF. The CDR3 DNA is TGTGCCAGCAGCGTCGGACAGGGTATTGAAGCTTTCTTT. V gene TRBV9 combines with J gene TRBJ1-1, with TRBD1 matching 8 bases. Germline CDR1 SGDLS, CDR2 YYNGEE. J gave up 7 bases and V 2 bases, and 4 bases lay outside the gene matches. CDR3 length: 13 residues.

The gene calls are TRBV29-1 and TRBJ2-5; maybe TRBD2 (5 bases). This CDR3 contains 14 residues. The V gene's germline CDR1 is SQVTM and CDR2 ANQGSEA. V was shortened by 5 bases and J by 3 bases, with 16 bases between the two germline ends. CDR3 DNA: TGCAGCGTTATTCGCCGGGGAGAAAAAGAGACCCAGTACTTC. It encodes CSVIRRGEKETQYF.

The rearrangement uses TRBV7-9 and TRBJ1-2; D call uncertain. CDR1 and CDR2 from the germline V gene are SEHNR and FQNEAQ (reference sequence). With 5 bases removed from V and 5 bases from J, the gap between germline ends came to 15 bases. This CDR3 is 14 amino acids long. CDR3 sequence (DNA): TGTGCCAGCAGCCCAGAGACAAGGGTTTATGGCTACACCTTC. Translation: CASSPETRVYGYTF.

This clone was found once. The CDR3 region is CASSLEGAGEKLFF. The CDR3 nucleotides are TGTGCCAGCAGCTTAGAGGGAGCAGGGGAAAAACTGTTTTTT. The chain recombines TRBV7-2 with TRBJ1-4; possibly TRBD1 for D (5 bases). The V and J ends lost 1 base and 8 bases respectively, with 11 bases between them. CDR1 and CDR2 (germline): SGHTA, FQGNSA. CDR3 size: 14 residues.

This clone was found once. The chain joins TRBV15 to TRBJ2-3; unclear D gene. Trimming removed 0 bases from V and 0 bases from J, with 7 bases in between. Looked up from germline, CDR1 is LNHNV and CDR2 is YYDKDF (reference sequence). CDR3 size: 15 residues. In DNA, the CDR3 is TGTGCCACCAGCAGAGACTTGGGGAGCACAGATACGCAGTATTTT. This codes for CATSRDLGSTDTQYF.

The gene calls are TRBV9 and TRBJ1-5; D remains unclear. The ends were cut back, 4 bases at V and 4 bases at J, with 9 bases in the middle. Germline values: CDR1 SGDLS, CDR2 YYNGEE. This CDR3 is built from 13 residues. In DNA form, the CDR3 reads TGTGCCAGCAGCCCATATGGAAATCAGCCCCAGCATTTT. Its translation is CASSPYGNQPQHF.

The chain combines TRBV4-3 with TRBJ2-1; TRBD2 agrees at 8 bases. After removal of 1 base from V and 4 bases from J, the junction contained 6 bases not matched to a gene. The CDR3 contains 16 residues. CDR1 and CDR2 (germline): LGHNA, YSLEER. The CDR3 sequence is CASSQALAGIYNEQFF. CDR3 in DNA: TGCGCCAGCAGCCAAGCGTTAGCGGGGATATACAATGAGCAGTTCTTC.

In DNA form, the CDR3 reads TGTGCCAGCAGCATAACGAAGGGGGCAATCTATGGCTACACCTTC. Translation: CASSITKGAIYGYTF. The genes are TRBV6-5 and TRBJ1-2; TRBD1 matches at 7 bases. CDR1 is MNHEY, CDR2 SVGAGI, per germline. This CDR3 is built from 15 residues. Unmatched junction bases numbered 11, after V lost 6 bases and J lost 4 bases.

V is TRBV19 and J is TRBJ2-1; 9 positions match TRBD2. Germline V lookup: CDR1 LNHDA, CDR2 SQIVND (reference sequence). Unmatched junction bases numbered 4, after V lost 1 base and J lost 6 bases. The CDR3 is 15 amino acids. CDR3 DNA: TGTGCCAGTAGTATAGGAGCGGGAGGTCCCAATGAGCAGTTCTTC. Translation: CASSIGAGGPNEQFF.

The V and J genes are TRBV4-3 and TRBJ2-5; tentative D call: TRBD2 (6 bases). The J call may be faulty, since TRBJ2-7 better matches the DNA end. The germline gives CDR1 LGHNA, CDR2 YSLEER. The length of the CDR3 is 16 residues. The CDR3 region has the DNA TGCGCCAGCAGCCAAGATAGGTCGACGCTAGCGTACGAGCAGTACTTC. It translates to CASSQDRSTLAYEQYF.

The chain recombines TRBV28 with TRBJ2-1; 9 bases map to TRBD1. Germline-derived CDR1 and CDR2 are MDHEN and SYDVKM. The CDR3 totals 15 residues. V was clipped by 4 bases and J by 3 bases; unmatched bases: 4. The CDR3 protein is CASSSTGGSYNEQFF. CDR3 bases: TGTGCCAGCAGTTCAACAGGGGGCAGCTACAATGAGCAGTTCTTC.

This chain links TRBV2 with TRBJ2-4, with 7 nucleotides matching TRBD2. This CDR3 has 15 amino acids. The germline V gene encodes CDR1 SNHLY and CDR2 FYNNEI. V dropped 3 bases and J dropped 0; count of bases not matched to a gene: 2. The CDR3 nucleotides are TGTGCCAGCAGTGAGTGGGAGGGAGCCAAAAACATTCAGTACTTC. Translating it yields CASSEWEGAKNIQYF.

This sequence joins TRBV28 and TRBJ2-3; 9 bases line up with TRBD1. The V gene's germline CDR1 is MDHEN and CDR2 SYDVKM. The CDR3 spans 14 residues. Germline trimming cut 1 base from V and 4 bases from J; bases unmatched to any gene: 0. CDR3 sequence (DNA): TGTGCCAGCAGTTTATACAGGGGGCCAGATACGCAGTATTTT. Its translation: CASSLYRGPDTQYF.

The chain couples TRBV7-9 to TRBJ2-7; D is ambiguous. Germline CDR1 reads SEHNR; CDR2 reads FQNEAQ (reference sequence). This CDR3 region has 13 residues. V shed 1 base and J shed 2 bases, with 6 bases lying between them. The CDR3 DNA reads as TGTGCCAGCAGCTTAGGGGCCACCTACGAGCAGTACTTC. Its protein is CASSLGATYEQYF.